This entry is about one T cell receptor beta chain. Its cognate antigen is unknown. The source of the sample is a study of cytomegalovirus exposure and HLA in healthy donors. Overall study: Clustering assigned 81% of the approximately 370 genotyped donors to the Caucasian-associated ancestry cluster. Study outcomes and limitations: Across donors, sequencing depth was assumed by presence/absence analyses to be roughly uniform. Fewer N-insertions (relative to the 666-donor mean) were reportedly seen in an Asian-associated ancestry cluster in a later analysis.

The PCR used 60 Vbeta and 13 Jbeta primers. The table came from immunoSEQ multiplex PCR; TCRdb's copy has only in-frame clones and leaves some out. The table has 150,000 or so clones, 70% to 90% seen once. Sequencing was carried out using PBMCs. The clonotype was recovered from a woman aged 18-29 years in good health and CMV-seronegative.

The CDR3 region is CASSRQGGYNEQFF. In DNA, the CDR3 is TGTGCCAGCTCAAGACAGGGGGGTTACAATGAGCAGTTCTTC. The gene calls are TRBV18 and TRBJ2-1, with 9 bases matching TRBD1. This CDR3 is built from 14 residues. The germline V gene has CDR1 KGHSH and CDR2 LQKENI. The junction had 3 bases not matched to a gene; V was cut back by 5 bases and J by 4 bases.